A single sample gave rise to the 6 T cell receptor beta chains below, sequenced in a study of blood T cell repertoires in COVID-19. Clones were sequenced by immunoSEQ multiplex PCR, and TCRdb holds only the in-frame ones, with some missing. The data hold about 80,000 clones, with 85% to 90% observed a single time. Sequencing used peripheral blood. All receptors derive from an elderly woman with active or convalescent COVID-19.

This chain uses TRBV5-1 with TRBJ1-1; no clear D. V lost 0 bases and J lost 3, with 6 bases in between. The CDR3 covers 13 residues. CDR1 and CDR2 from the germline V gene are SGHRS and YFSETQ. The CDR3 region is CASSLGGDTEAFF. CDR3 DNA sequence: TGCGCCAGCAGCTTGGGCGGGGACACTGAAGCTTTCTTT.

The V and J genes are TRBV2 and TRBJ1-6; TRBD1 is a possible D gene (6 bases). V shed 3 bases and J shed 1 base, with 7 bases lying between them. The germline gives CDR1 SNHLY, CDR2 FYNNEI. The CDR3 totals 15 residues. For the CDR3, the DNA is TGTGCCAGCAGTGATCAGGGGTCCTATAATTCACCCCTCCACTTT. Translated: CASSDQGSYNSPLHF.

The V gene is TRBV24-1, the J gene TRBJ1-2; 7 nucleotides agree with TRBD1. Germline CDR1 KGHDR, CDR2 SFDVKD. V lost 2 bases and J lost 4; bases outside the gene matches: 3. The CDR3 totals 14 residues. CDR3 nucleotides: TGTGCCACCAGTGATTCCCGACAGGGCTATGGCTACACCTTC. This encodes CATSDSRQGYGYTF.

The V and J genes are TRBV15 and TRBJ2-1, with 9 bases fitting TRBD2. This CDR3 is built from 16 residues. The germline V gene encodes CDR1 LNHNV and CDR2 YYDKDF (reference sequence). V trimming: 0 bases; J trimming: 7 bases; junction bases outside the gene matches: 7. The CDR3 region is CATSRDRREGGNEQFF. CDR3 nucleotides: TGTGCCACCAGCAGAGATAGGCGGGAGGGTGGGAATGAGCAGTTCTTC.

The chain carries TRBV25-1 and TRBJ1-2, with D unclear. Trimming left V 5 bases short and J 4 bases short, with 8 bases between. The CDR3 runs to 12 residues. Germline-derived CDR1 and CDR2 are MGHDK and SYGVNS. As DNA, the CDR3 is TGTGCCAGCAGTATGGGCAGCTATGGCTACACCTTC. This codes for CASSMGSYGYTF.

The V gene is TRBV6-5, the J gene TRBJ2-1; D call uncertain. With 0 bases removed from V and 8 bases from J, the gap between germline ends came to 8 bases. Germline CDR1 MNHEY, CDR2 SVGAGI. CDR3 length equals 13 residues. The CDR3 here is CASSYSEYYEQFF. The CDR3 DNA is TGTGCCAGCAGTTACTCGGAGTACTATGAGCAGTTCTTC.